The T cell receptor beta chain under discussion was sequenced for a study of cytomegalovirus exposure and HLA in healthy donors. Broader study findings: Later analysis found that TCR beta chains associated with HLA were more clonally expanded than other, equally common chains. It was confirmed in vitro that a few of the CMV-associated chains were specific for CMV antigens. V segments that were indistinguishable, TRBV6-2 and TRBV6-3 among them, were omitted from analysis.

Primers: 60 Vbeta forward and 13 Jbeta reverse. Assay: immunoSEQ multiplex PCR; the TCRdb copy retains only in-frame clones and omits some. This table holds 150,000 to 160,000 clones, around three quarters found once. As regards this clone: As yet, its antigen is unknown.

Germline assignment: CDR1 SQVTM and CDR2 ANQGSEA. The CDR3 consists of 12 residues. The germline V and J ends were trimmed by 0 bases and 5 bases, with 7 bases remaining between them. This sequence originates from a woman aged 40 to 55 in good health and CMV-seronegative. V gene TRBV29-1 combines with J gene TRBJ1-2, with D hard to call. The sequenced sample consisted of PBMCs. DNA of the CDR3: TGCAGCGTTGAAGAGGGCGGGTATGGCTACACCTTC. It translates to CSVEEGGYGYTF.